Shown below are 14 T cell receptor beta chains from a single sample sequenced in a study of glioma-infiltrating T cells. Using RNA template, CDR3s of TCR alpha and beta were amplified with iRepertoire arm-PCR. Using its own MiXCR run on the multiplex PCR reads, TCRdb lists one record per CDR3 protein. There are under 20,000 distinct CDR3 sequences in the sample; roughly 50% occur only once, and around two fifths lies in the top ten. Sequenced: glioma tissue, nonneoplastic brain tissue, or PBMCs (not recorded which). The receptors come from a human donor with low-grade glioma or glioblastoma, undergoing nonglioma brain surgery, or in good health (not recorded which).

The chain uses TRBV29-1 and TRBJ1-4; 7 nucleotides agree with TRBD1. Trimming took 4 bases from V and 7 from J; bases not matched to a gene: 6. CDR1 and CDR2 from the germline V gene are SQVTM and ANQGSEA. This CDR3 spans 13 amino acids. CDR3 nucleotide sequence: TGCAGCGTTGCCCGCCCAGGGGGTGAAAAACTGTTTTTT. Its translation: CSVARPGGEKLFF.

The chain links TRBV14 to TRBJ1-2; the D is unclear. The CDR3 has 12 residues. The ends were cut back, 6 bases at V and 0 bases at J, with 5 bases in the middle. Germline V gene lookup returns CDR1 SGHDN and CDR2 FVKESK. The CDR3 is CASSWANYGYTF. As DNA, the CDR3 is TGTGCCAGCAGTTGGGCTAACTATGGCTACACCTTC.

The genes are TRBV6-1 and TRBJ2-7; D is possibly TRBD2 (5 bases). Germline assignment: CDR1 MNHNS and CDR2 SASEGT. The V end was cut by 6 bases, the J end by 3 bases, with 12 bases between. The CDR3 totals 13 residues. The CDR3 DNA is TGTGCCAGCAGACCCGGGGAGAACTACGAGCAGTACTTC. It specifies CASRPGENYEQYF.

Turning to this clonotype: A junction end diverges from the germline sequence, so it may reflect a read error. The chain is built from TRBV6-2 or TRBV6-3 and TRBJ1-2; D ambiguous. In germline, CDR1 is MNHEY, CDR2 SVGEGT. The CDR3 is made up of 15 amino acids. Here the CDR3 DNA reads TGTTCCAGCAGTGAATATCGGGTGCCCCGCTATGGCTACACCTTC. Translated, it gives CSSSEYRVPRYGYTF.

In regard to this clonotype: Just one base apart from a much larger clone, this may be a read error. The CDR3 loop reads CASSSPTGNTEAFF. The CDR3 bases are TGTGCCAGCAGTTCCCCCACAGGGAACACTGAAGCTTTCTTT. The chain is built from TRBV6-2 or TRBV6-3 and TRBJ1-1, with D possibly matching TRBD1 (5 bases). Trimming cost V 4 bases and J 1 base, with 10 bases left between them. The CDR3 consists of 14 residues. The V gene's germline CDR1 is MNHEY and CDR2 SVGEGT.

V is TRBV7-2 and J is TRBJ2-7, with D perhaps matching TRBD2 (5 bases). This CDR3 is 16 amino acids long. V lost 7 bases to trimming and J lost 0 bases, with 19 bases between them. Germline lookup yields CDR1 SGHTA and CDR2 FQGNSA. This CDR3 is CASIPSGGKSSYEQYF. CDR3 DNA sequence: TGTGCCAGCATCCCAAGCGGTGGCAAGAGCTCCTACGAGCAGTACTTC.

The chain is built from TRBV6-6 and TRBJ2-1, with D hard to call. Germline CDR1 and CDR2: MNHNY and SVGAGI (reference sequence). The CDR3 has 16 amino acids. Trimming pared 0 bases from V and 0 bases from J, leaving 9 bases between. CDR3 sequence (DNA): TGTGCCAGCAGTTACTCCAGGTATCCCTCCTACAATGAGCAGTTCTTC. Its protein product is CASSYSRYPSYNEQFF.

The chain links TRBV19 to TRBJ1-4; no clear D. In germline, CDR1 is LNHDA, CDR2 SQIVND (reference sequence). V was cut by 4 bases and J by 7 bases, with 22 bases left in between. CDR3 length: 17 amino acids. CDR3 sequence reads: CASSTTGKGRKTEKLFF. CDR3 in DNA: TGTGCCAGTAGTACCACCGGGAAGGGCCGGAAGACTGAAAAACTGTTTTTT. Drawing the rest from reference TRBV19 and TRBJ1-4, the complete variable domain is DGGITQSPKYLFRKEGQNVTLSCEQNLNHDAMYWYRQDPGQGLRLIYYSQIVNDFQKGDIAEGYSVSREKKESFPLTVTSAQKNPTAFYLCASSTTGKGRKTEKLFFGSGTQLSVL.

This clonotype was found a few times. V usage is TRBV3-1 and J usage is TRBJ1-5; D not certain. The CDR3 loop spans 16 amino acids. The germline V gene encodes CDR1 LGHDT and CDR2 YNNKEL (reference sequence). Trimming took 0 bases from V and 4 from J, leaving 13 bases between them. CDR3 protein: CASSQDGGIDNQPQHF. The CDR3 DNA follows: TGTGCCAGCAGCCAAGATGGCGGAATTGATAATCAGCCCCAGCATTTT.

This clonotype was counted many times. In DNA form, the CDR3 reads TGTGCCAGCAGCCAGCGTAACACCGGGGAGCTGTTTTTT. It encodes CASSQRNTGELFF. The chain uses TRBV12-3 or TRBV12-4 and TRBJ2-2; no definite D call. The CDR3 loop spans 13 amino acids. Trimming left V 6 bases short and J 2 bases short, with 7 bases between.

V usage is TRBV7-9 and J usage is TRBJ1-4; TRBD1 might be the D (5 bases). The germline CDR1 and CDR2 sequences are SEHNR and FQNEAQ (reference sequence). Trimming took 5 bases from V and 5 from J, leaving 12 bases between them. CDR3 length equals 14 residues. The CDR3: CASSLGTVNEKLFF. The CDR3 nucleotides read TGTGCCAGCAGCCTTGGGACGGTCAATGAAAAACTGTTTTTT.

On this clonotype: This CDR3 is missing its conserved last phenylalanine or tryptophan, likely due to a read error. DNA of the CDR3: TGTGCCAGCGGCCCAGGAGGACAGGGAAGGACTGAAGCTTTCATT. It translates to CASGPGGQGRTEAFI. This chain links TRBV11-2 with TRBJ1-1; 8 bases match TRBD1. The CDR3 contains 15 residues. Germline V lookup: CDR1 SGHAT, CDR2 FQNNGV. V lost 8 bases to trimming and J lost 5 bases; unmatched junction nucleotides: 13.

Many counts were recorded for this clonotype. The chain recombines TRBV7-2 with TRBJ1-2; TRBD1 might be the D (6 bases). V was cut by 6 bases and J by 0 bases, with 14 bases left in between. Looked up from germline, CDR1 is SGHTA and CDR2 is FQGNSA. This CDR3 is 15 amino acids long. In nucleotides, the CDR3 is TGTGCCAGCAGACAGGGCTATCTAGCTAACTATGGCTACACCTTC. It specifies CASRQGYLANYGYTF.

The J gene is TRBJ1-5, the V gene TRBV7-2; D unresolved. Germline V gene lookup returns CDR1 SGHTA and CDR2 FQGNSA. The V and J ends lost 7 bases and 1 base respectively, with 23 bases between them. This CDR3 has 18 amino acids. CDR3: CASNLVWNSLGSNQPQHF. The DNA of the CDR3 is TGTGCCAGCAACTTGGTATGGAACAGTCTTGGGAGCAATCAGCCCCAGCATTTT.